This section outlines one T cell receptor (beta chain) sequence together with its context. This clone was seen more than once but under ten times. What antigen it recognizes has not been identified. Per-base quality was not reported, and no clone a single base away is much larger than it. This record comes from a study of beta chain features in type 1 diabetes (dated by TCRdb to 2016 to 2019). In the study overall: Mean age, gender distribution, total cell number and subset yield were not different between patients and healthy donors. A total of over 90,000,000 sorted cells were examined across all samples, and a strong correlation was observed between cell number per subset and RNA yield. Regulatory and stem cell-like memory subsets were isolated from only 8 patients and roughly eight healthy donors, whereas naive and central memory subsets came from all 28 donors. In the study, recently diagnosed type 1 diabetes patients and matched healthy donors were compared on the TCRB repertoires of their sorted circulating CD4+ T cell subsets.

Study-wide findings and limitations: At VDJ recombination sites, patients with type 1 diabetes made fewer insertions and deleted more nucleotides, a pattern implying thymic rearrangement abnormalities. Shorter templates might be favored by PCR, yet because patient and control samples were amplified and corrected together, any such skew would affect both groups equally. In all four CD4+ subsets, TCRB CDR3 length was moderately but significantly shorter in type 1 diabetes patients. Because small numbers of individuals were included in the HLA sub-analyses, any influence of HLA type on TCRB rearrangement was left unresolved. Because cDNA rather than genomic DNA was sequenced, highly expressing activated cells could have been over-represented, although no difference in activation and CD3 levels was found between groups. The naive, central memory and regulatory TCRB repertoires appeared to resemble one another more closely among patients than among healthy donors.

The junction carries 11 bases between V and J, which are trimmed by 4 bases and 4 bases respectively. Including the terminal cysteine and phenylalanine, the CDR3 comprises 14 residues. Only the CDR3 part of the read is kept: 42 bases, read in frame from the first base. According to the germline V gene, CDR1 reads LGHNA and CDR2 reads YNFKEQ. All of the isolated RNA was reverse transcribed with the High Capacity cDNA Reverse Transcription Kit, so expressed TCRB transcripts were sequenced. Deep immunoSEQ sequencing was performed on naive, central memory and regulatory T cell samples, with an average of approximately 3.9 million total reads per sample. Sorted cells were lysed in RLT buffer and RNA was extracted with DNase-treated RNeasy Micro or Mini kits, depending on cell number. Each cell subset was processed on its own to prevent cross-contamination, while patient and healthy donor samples were processed together. TCRB sequences were amplified from cDNA with the immunoSEQ multiplex PCR, producing 87-bp fragments spanning the CDR3 region. Sequencing of the amplicons was performed on the Illumina HiSeq platform. For the original study's pipeline: Synthetic template baselines were used to correct PCR bias computationally, reads within Hamming distance 2 were collapsed together, and singletons that could not be merged were discarded. Reads were aligned to IMGT to assign V, D and J genes, CDR3 length, and insertions or deletions at six rearrangement sites. Within each subset, clonotype counts were normalized to sorted cell number, after which true diversity and Gini coefficients were computed with the tcR R package. Repertoire sharing was quantified using the overlap coefficient calculated on TCRB nucleotide sequences. Out-of-frame TCRB sequences from naive cells were analyzed to stand in for the pre-selection repertoire. The clones in this table, taken by TCRdb from immuneACCESS, are in-frame only. Not every clone is retained; where verified, under half of the shortfall comes from an unresolved V gene, and the cause of the rest is unknown. V and J calls and clone size come straight from that table; D and trimming were deduced from the DNA. The sample records more than 300,000 clones, more than 12% of which are singletons. The top ten hold about 0.02% of the sample.

Each donor gave one peripheral blood draw, about 110 mL on average, collected into heparinised tubes. Using a panel that included CD45RO, CCR7, CD25, CD127, CD95 and CD27, naive, central memory, regulatory and stem cell-like memory CD4+ T cells were sorted on a BD FACSAria II. Purity was above 95% for every sorted population. PBMCs were isolated right away by Lymphoprep density gradient centrifugation and were stained directly, without culture. Samples were stained and sorted in pairs, with one healthy donor and one patient per experiment, so that batch effects were minimized. The sequence derives from a woman between 18 and 30 years old in good health. The sequenced sample was naive CD4+ T cells from blood. The cell subset or site label corresponds to: true naive CD4+ T cells. The chain is made from TRBV4-2 and TRBJ2-1; the D region possibly corresponds to TRBD1 (5 bases align). CDR3 sequence: CASSPLRQYNEQFF. At the DNA level, the sequence is TGTGCCAGCAGCCCGTTACGACAGTACAATGAGCAGTTCTTC.